Shown below are 18 T cell receptor beta chains from a single sample sequenced in a study of human T cells and chemical hapten exposure. Regarding time point: patch test 3, about 24 weeks after DPC sensitization. The treatment here: therapeutic diphenylcyclopropenone sensitization with weekly scalp DPC. TCRdb re-called the RACE reads with MiXCR, one entry per CDR3 protein. The repertoire holds roughly 100,000 distinct CDR3 sequences, with 30% to 35% as singletons. The material was whole blood, obtained in connection with sensitization to the hapten diphenylcyclopropenone (DPC). Source of these receptors: a man in his forties with alopecia areata. Some clones in this sample may be carry-over from other donors' samples.

This clonotype was seen a single time. The genes are TRBV7-2 and TRBJ2-1; weak D call: TRBD1 (6 bases). Germline V CDR1 and CDR2: SGHTA, FQGNSA. V gave up 5 bases and J gave up 1 base, with 12 bases separating them. The CDR3 spans 15 residues. CDR3 bases: TGTGCCAGCAGCCAAACAGGGTTGTCCTACAATGAGCAGTTCTTC. This translates into CASSQTGLSYNEQFF. The whole variable domain, filled in from reference TRBV7-2 and TRBJ2-1, reads GAGVSQSPSNKVTEKGKDVELRCDPISGHTALYWYRQSLGQGLEFLIYFQGNSAPDKSGLPSDRFSAERTGGSVSTLTIQRTQQEDSAVYLCASSQTGLSYNEQFFGPGTRLTVL.

This clonotype occurred a few times. The chain has TRBV29-1 and TRBJ2-3; 8 nucleotides line up with TRBD1. CDR3 size: 13 residues. Germline CDR1 SQVTM, CDR2 ANQGSEA. CDR3 region: CSLSDRGTDTQYF. For the CDR3, the DNA is TGCAGTCTGTCGGACAGGGGCACAGATACGCAGTATTTT.

Only a few counts were recorded for this clonotype. This chain uses TRBV18 with TRBJ2-5; perhaps TRBD2 as D (5 bases). The CDR3 is 14 amino acids. V shed 2 bases and J shed 4 bases, with 11 bases lying between them. CDR1 and CDR2 from the germline V gene are KGHSH and LQKENI. The CDR3 sequence: CASSPSEGGETQYF. CDR3 nucleotides: TGTGCCAGCTCACCATCCGAGGGTGGAGAGACCCAGTACTTC.

This clonotype was seen a few times. The chain combines TRBV21-1 with TRBJ2-1; TRBD1 is the table's D call and was not checked against the DNA. TRBV21-1 is an annotated pseudogene. This CDR3 contains 15 residues. CDR3 in amino acids: CASSKGRDSYNEQFF. The DNA of the CDR3 is TGTGCCAGCAGCAAGGGACGGGACTCCTACAATGAGCAGTTCTTC.

This clonotype was counted only a few times. The genes are TRBV20-1 and TRBJ2-7; 11 bases align to TRBD2. This CDR3 region has 14 residues. Germline values: CDR1 DFQATT, CDR2 SNEGSKA (reference sequence). CDR3 coding DNA: TGCAGCGCACCGTTTAGCGGGAGGGTGTACGAGCAGTACTTC. Amino acids: CSAPFSGRVYEQYF.

V is TRBV19 and J is TRBJ2-3; TRBD2 matches at 7 bases. The V and J ends lost 7 bases and 4 bases, in that order; junction bases with no gene match: 5. The CDR3 sequence is 13 residues long. The germline V gene encodes CDR1 LNHDA and CDR2 SQIVND (reference sequence). This CDR3 is CASKGLAADTQYF. The CDR3 DNA sequence: TGTGCCAGTAAAGGCCTAGCGGCAGATACGCAGTATTTT.

V usage is TRBV7-9 and J usage is TRBJ2-3; D not certain. Germline CDR1 and CDR2: SEHNR and FQNEAQ (reference sequence). Trimming removed 11 bases at V and 4 bases at J, with 10 bases between. The length of the CDR3 is 11 residues. The CDR3 nucleotides read TGTGCCCCCGGAGTCCCAGATACGCAGTATTTT. Its translation is CAPGVPDTQYF.

The rearrangement links TRBV5-1 to TRBJ2-5, with 8 bases aligning to TRBD2. Unmatched junction bases numbered 6, after V lost 4 bases and J lost 1 base. This CDR3 contains 15 residues. In germline, CDR1 is SGHRS, CDR2 YFSETQ. The CDR3 is CASSPGAGGQETQYF. The CDR3 bases are TGCGCCAGCAGCCCGGGGGCGGGAGGCCAAGAGACCCAGTACTTC.

Notes on this clonotype: The junction shows a germline mismatch at one end, possibly a read error. The chain is built from TRBV6-6 and TRBJ2-5; TRBD1 or TRBD2 may be the D gene (6 bases each). This CDR3 comprises 11 residues. The germline V gene encodes CDR1 MNHNY and CDR2 SVGAGI (reference sequence). In DNA form, the CDR3 reads TGTGCCAGCAGGGAGGAGGGGGTTGGCCACTTC. This sequence encodes CASREEGVGHF.

There are a few counts of this clonotype. The rearrangement links TRBV20-1 to TRBJ1-2; TRBD1 agrees at 7 bases. V lost 0 bases to trimming and J lost 4 bases; unmatched junction nucleotides: 8. This CDR3 has 15 amino acids. Germline CDR1 is DFQATT and CDR2 is SNEGSKA (reference sequence). CDR3 amino acids: CSARDTPGGTYGYTF. CDR3 in DNA: TGCAGTGCTAGAGATACCCCAGGGGGAACCTATGGCTACACCTTC.

This chain connects TRBV20-1 to TRBJ2-1; D is tentatively TRBD1 or TRBD2 (5 bases each). Trimming took 8 bases from V and 4 from J, leaving 18 bases between them. The CDR3 has 14 amino acids. CDR1 and CDR2 (germline): DFQATT, SNEGSKA (reference sequence). This chain's CDR3 is CSTGRGVAYNEQFF. The CDR3 DNA reads as TGCAGTACCGGAAGGGGAGTAGCATACAATGAGCAGTTCTTC.

This clonotype was counted only a few times. This sequence joins TRBV29-1 and TRBJ2-3; 11 bases fit TRBD1. The V segment lost 3 bases and the J segment 7 bases; nucleotides outside the gene matches: 6. From germline, CDR1 is SQVTM and CDR2 ANQGSEA. The CDR3 sequence is 14 residues long. The CDR3 sequence is CSVEWTGGANTQYF. CDR3 coding DNA: TGCAGCGTTGAGTGGACAGGGGGCGCGAATACGCAGTATTTT.

This clonotype was seen a few times. The CDR3 is CASSQGAWQPQHF. CDR3 in DNA: TGTGCCAGCAGCCAGGGGGCATGGCAGCCCCAGCATTTT. The chain is built from TRBV11-3 and TRBJ1-5; 8 nucleotides agree with TRBD1. V dropped 5 bases and J dropped 7; count of bases not matched to a gene: 4. The CDR3 runs to 13 residues. In germline, CDR1 is SGHNT, CDR2 YENEEA. The variable domain in full, completed from reference TRBV11-3 and TRBJ1-5, reads EAGVVQSPRYKIIEKKQPVAFWCNPISGHNTLYWYLQNLGQGPELLIRYENEEAVDDSQLPKDRFSAERLKGVDSTLKIQPAELGDSAVYLCASSQGAWQPQHFGDGTRLSIL.

This clonotype was found a few times. V usage is TRBV5-1 and J usage is TRBJ2-1, with TRBD2 identical over 11 bases. In germline, CDR1 is SGHRS, CDR2 YFSETQ. J gave up 9 bases and V 5 bases, and 10 bases lay outside the gene matches. The CDR3 length is 15 residues. The CDR3 loop is CASRFIAGGLGEQFF. Here the CDR3 DNA reads TGCGCCAGCAGATTTATAGCGGGAGGGTTGGGTGAGCAGTTCTTC.

In this sample, this clonotype turned up a few times. The chain uses TRBV12-5 and TRBJ2-1; TRBD2 matches 7 bases. Per germline, CDR1 LGHNT and CDR2 FRNRAP. Trimming cost V 0 bases and J 6 bases; bases outside gene matches: 14. There are 18 residues in the CDR3. This CDR3 reads CASGLVPGGSPIPNEQFF. The CDR3, as DNA: TGTGCTAGTGGTTTGGTACCAGGCGGGAGCCCTATCCCCAATGAGCAGTTCTTC.

This clonotype was counted between two and nine times. The chain joins TRBV5-8 to TRBJ1-1; no definite D call. There are 14 residues in the CDR3. The V end was cut by 4 bases, the J end by 0 bases, with 10 bases between. Germline V CDR1 and CDR2: SGHTS, YDEGEE. CDR3 bases: TGTGCCAGCAGCCCGAGGGCTCTGAACACTGAAGCTTTCTTT. Amino acid sequence: CASSPRALNTEAFF. Variable domain in full (rest from reference TRBV5-8 and TRBJ1-1): EAGVTQSPTHLIKTRGQQATLRCSPISGHTSVYWYQQALGLGLQFLLWYDEGEERNRGNFPPRFSGRQFPNYSSELNVNALELEDSALYLCASSPRALNTEAFFGQGTRLTVV.

This clonotype appeared many times. The chain is built from TRBV29-1 and TRBJ2-2; no clear D. This CDR3 has 13 residues. V dropped 3 bases and J dropped 5 bases, with 10 bases sitting between them. Germline values: CDR1 SQVTM, CDR2 ANQGSEA. The CDR3 loop is CSVDRGNTGELFF. Written as DNA, the CDR3 is TGCAGCGTTGATCGTGGGAATACCGGGGAGCTGTTTTTT.

This clonotype was seen only once. J is TRBJ2-3 and V is TRBV3-1; 10 nucleotides line up with TRBD1. This CDR3 has 15 amino acids. J gave up 3 bases and V 1 base, and 1 base lay outside the gene matches. Germline CDR1 and CDR2: LGHDT and YNNKEL (reference sequence). CDR3: CASSQGGQGTDTQYF. The CDR3, as DNA: TGTGCCAGCAGCCAAGGGGGACAGGGGACAGATACGCAGTATTTT.